These 22 T cell receptor beta chains originate from one sample sequenced in a study of tumor-infiltrating lymphocytes in primary liver carcinoma. Unsorted bulk tissue of about 18-32 mg yielded co-extracted RNA and DNA. TCR beta cDNA was made from 500 ng total RNA with a constant-region primer. Three nested multiplex PCR rounds, a slightly modified ARM-PCR, produced the libraries for TCR beta. The first two PCR rounds used TRBV1-TRBV30 primers with a Cbeta primer, around 10 cycles each. From the multiplex PCR reads, TCRdb called clonotypes with MiXCR, one entry per CDR3 protein. The sample has roughly 100,000 distinct CDR3 sequences, approximately 80% seen once; the top ten hold approximately 20%. The material sequenced was liver tumor tissue from sampling region 3. Subset in this sample: tumor region T3, left-lateral pole. All receptors come from a man aged 35 to 55 with primary liver carcinoma and hepatitis B virus infection.

This rearrangement joins TRBV6-6 to TRBJ2-1, with a possible D match to TRBD2 (6 bases). CDR1 and CDR2 (germline): MNHNY, SVGAGI (reference sequence). The CDR3 consists of 19 residues. Trimming cost V 0 bases and J 0 bases, with 18 bases left between them. CDR3 region: CASSYSPPGVSSSYNEQFF. CDR3 bases: TGTGCCAGCAGTTACTCACCACCGGGAGTATCGAGCTCCTACAATGAGCAGTTCTTC.

The V and J genes are TRBV28 and TRBJ2-5; D tentatively fits TRBD1 or TRBD2 (5 bases each). The ends were cut back, 11 bases at V and 1 base at J, with 20 bases in the middle. The CDR3 has 15 amino acids. Germline V gene lookup returns CDR1 MDHEN and CDR2 SYDVKM. The chain's CDR3 is CAYRPGDRVQETQYF. DNA of the CDR3: TGTGCCTACAGGCCCGGGGACCGGGTCCAAGAGACCCAGTACTTC.

Comment on this clonotype: Germline and junction disagree at one end, which may indicate a read error. The chain couples TRBV5-1 to TRBJ2-2; a weak D match, TRBD1 (5 bases). CDR1 is SGHRS and CDR2 is YFSETQ in the germline V gene. The CDR3 extends over 16 amino acids. CDR3 sequence (DNA): TGCACCAGCAGCTTGCTTCAGGGATTTAACACCGGGGAGCTGTTTTTT. Its protein product is CTSSLLQGFNTGELFF.

This clonotype was detected only once. The junction shows a germline mismatch at one end, possibly a read error. The CDR3 region is CASSLQAGETDTLYF. The CDR3 region has the DNA TGTGCCAGCAGCTTACAAGCGGGGGAGACAGATACGCTGTATTTT. The rearrangement joins TRBV5-4 to TRBJ2-3; 8 positions agree with TRBD2. The CDR3 totals 15 residues. Germline lookup yields CDR1 SGHNT and CDR2 YYREEE (reference sequence).

The chain combines TRBV28 with TRBJ2-5; D may be TRBD1 or TRBD2 (5 bases each). CDR1 and CDR2 from the germline V gene are MDHEN and SYDVKM. The CDR3 is made up of 14 amino acids. V gave up 5 bases and J gave up 5 bases, with 15 bases separating them. The CDR3 here is CASSRGVGQETQYF. The DNA of the CDR3 is TGTGCCAGCAGTCGGGGCGTTGGGCAGGAGACCCAGTACTTC.

On this clonotype itself: At one end, the junction sequence differs from germline, possibly due to a read error. The chain recombines TRBV6-1 with TRBJ2-6; perhaps TRBD1 as D (5 bases). The germline V gene has CDR1 MNHNS and CDR2 SASEGT. This CDR3 spans 16 amino acids. CDR3 sequence: CVSSEQGMAGANVLTF. DNA of the CDR3: TGTGTCAGCAGTGAGCAGGGTATGGCTGGGGCCAACGTCCTGACTTTC.

Notes on this clonotype: Its ends do not fully match the called genes, so a read error is possible. The chain carries TRBV4-2 and TRBJ2-5, with 7 bases lining up with TRBD2. The CDR3 is made up of 18 amino acids. Per germline, CDR1 LGHNA and CDR2 YNFKEQ. CDR3 nucleotide sequence: TGTGCCAGCAGCCAAGTAGGTCTGGAACTAGCGAGACAAGAGACCCAGTATTTC. Protein sequence: CASSQVGLELARQETQYF.

This clonotype was counted at least ten times. The chain is built from TRBV11-2 and TRBJ2-1, with D perhaps matching TRBD2 (5 bases). CDR1 is SGHAT and CDR2 is FQNNGV in the germline V gene. This CDR3 is built from 15 residues. With 5 bases removed from V and 0 bases from J, the gap between germline ends came to 11 bases. The DNA of the CDR3 is TGTGCCAGCAGCCGCGGAGGCCTCTCCTACAATGAGCAGTTCTTC. It is translated as CASSRGGLSYNEQFF.

The V gene is TRBV12-3 or TRBV12-4, the J gene TRBJ2-7; D may match TRBD1 or TRBD2 (6 bases each). There are 13 residues in the CDR3. Trimming removed 2 bases from V and 7 bases from J, with 12 bases in between. In DNA, the CDR3 is TGTGCCAGCAGTTTAAGGGGGGCCCGGGAGCAGTACTTC. Amino acids: CASSLRGAREQYF.

The chain is built from TRBV4-3 and TRBJ2-2; TRBD1 or TRBD2 may be the D gene (6 bases each). This CDR3 has 18 amino acids. With 4 bases removed from V and 1 base from J, the gap between germline ends came to 19 bases. Germline lookup yields CDR1 LGHNA and CDR2 YSLEER. The CDR3 protein is CASSLSGGRTMNTGELFF. For the CDR3, the DNA is TGCGCCAGCAGCCTATCTGGGGGCAGGACTATGAACACCGGGGAGCTGTTTTTT.

A single count supports this clonotype. Germline is not matched at one junction end, which may reflect a read error. V gene TRBV4-2 combines with J gene TRBJ2-4; D remains ambiguous. The CDR3 has 15 residues. The V gene's germline CDR1 is LGHNA and CDR2 YNFKEQ. As DNA, the CDR3 is TGTGCCAGCAGGCAAGGCGTGGATCCCAGTAGCATTCAGTACTTC. It yields the protein CASRQGVDPSSIQYF.

V gene TRBV7-9 combines with J gene TRBJ2-1; unclear D gene. Germline CDR1 SEHNR, CDR2 FQNEAQ (reference sequence). Between the trimmed V and J ends, which lost 7 bases and 9 bases, there was a span of 13 bases. This CDR3 is built from 12 residues. The CDR3 DNA is TGTGCCAGCAACTCGGAGAGTGGTGAGCAGTTCTTC. Its protein is CASNSESGEQFF.

The J gene is TRBJ2-7, the V gene TRBV30, with a weak D call TRBD1 (5 bases). In germline, CDR1 is GTSNPN, CDR2 SVGIG (reference sequence). The CDR3 extends over 13 amino acids. V shed 5 bases and J shed 2 bases, with 13 bases lying between them. The CDR3: CAWCRGRAYEQYF. CDR3 bases: TGTGCCTGGTGTAGAGGCAGGGCCTACGAGCAGTACTTC.

In regard to this clonotype: The final CDR3 position lacks the conserved phenylalanine or tryptophan, pointing to a likely read error. The chain couples TRBV29-1 to TRBJ2-3; a possible D gene is TRBD1 (6 bases). In germline, CDR1 is SQVTM, CDR2 ANQGSEA. This CDR3 region has 11 residues. The CDR3 sequence: CGFGGIDMQYL. The CDR3 nucleotides read TGCGGCTTTGGGGGCATAGATATGCAGTATCTT.

The table lists this clonotype with a count of one. V usage is TRBV12-3 or TRBV12-4 and J usage is TRBJ2-5, with D unresolved. The CDR3 is 13 amino acids. V was cut by 7 bases and J by 5 bases, with 14 bases left in between. CDR3 sequence: CASTPSSGETQYF. The CDR3 DNA reads as TGTGCCAGCACTCCGAGCAGTGGGGAGACCCAGTACTTC.

A remark on this clonotype: It is likely a read error, because the conserved phenylalanine at the end of the CDR3 is missing. The genes are TRBV6-2 or TRBV6-3 and TRBJ2-7; D gene ambiguous. CDR1 is MNHEY, CDR2 SVGEGT, per germline. The CDR3 contains 12 residues. In DNA, the CDR3 is TGTGTCAGCAGTGTGGACCGGGACGAGCAGTACTAC. It encodes CVSSVDRDEQYY.

Comment on this clonotype: The junction does not match germline at one end; this may be a read error. The CDR3 DNA reads TGTGCCAGCAGCCAAGAGCCCGGAACTAGCGGGATCTCGCCGCGGGAGACCCAATACTTC. Amino acids: CASSQEPGTSGISPRETQYF. The chain employs TRBV4-2 and TRBJ2-5; TRBD2 agrees at 10 bases. Germline CDR1 and CDR2: LGHNA and YNFKEQ. This CDR3 region has 20 residues.

On this clonotype itself: A much larger clone differs by one base, so this may be a read error. The rearrangement links TRBV5-8 to TRBJ2-2; D call uncertain. Germline V gene sequence: CDR1 SGHTS, CDR2 YDEGEE. This CDR3 contains 13 residues. V lost 0 bases and J lost 6, with 6 bases in between. CDR3 in amino acids: CASSLDTAGELFF. The CDR3 region has the DNA TGTGCCAGCAGCTTGGACACTGCCGGGGAGCTGTTTTTT.

This clonotype was counted many times. The chain employs TRBV6-1 and TRBJ2-1; TRBD2 aligns across 8 bases. There are 13 residues in the CDR3. V dropped 8 bases and J dropped 6; count of bases not matched to a gene: 6. Germline CDR1 MNHNS, CDR2 SASEGT. CDR3 bases: TGTGCCAGCTCGGGAGGGCCCCTCAATGAGCAGTTCTTC. It translates to CASSGGPLNEQFF.

Concerning this clonotype: One junction end disagrees with the germline gene, perhaps due to a read error. J is TRBJ2-3 and V is TRBV6-5; 12 positions match TRBD2. CDR1 and CDR2 from the germline V gene are MNHEY and SVGAGI. The length of the CDR3 is 15 residues. The CDR3 sequence is CASSPGLAGTDMQYF. For the CDR3, the DNA is TGTGCCAGTAGCCCAGGACTAGCGGGAACAGATATGCAGTATTTT.

V is TRBV10-2 and J is TRBJ1-2, with TRBD1 identical over 9 bases. The ends lost 3 bases at V and 10 bases at J; junction bases unmatched: 9. Germline CDR1 reads WSHSY; CDR2 reads SAAADI. This CDR3 comprises 14 residues. CDR3 in DNA: TGCGCCAGCAGTGAACAGGGGGCAAACAATGACTACACCTTC. Its protein product is CASSEQGANNDYTF.

Remarks on this clonotype: Germline and junction disagree at one end, which may indicate a read error. The gene calls are TRBV6-2 or TRBV6-3 and TRBJ1-1; tentatively, D is TRBD1 (5 bases). Germline CDR1 is MNHEY and CDR2 is SVGEGT. The CDR3 runs to 11 residues. CDR3 bases: TGTACCAGCAGCTCGGCAGGGCCGACGTTCTTT. It translates to CTSSSAGPTFF.